These T cell receptor beta chains were read from a single sample in a study of technical replicates of blood from a handful of donors. Produced via immunoSEQ multiplex PCR; TCRdb's table is partial and in-frame only. This table holds 75,000 to 100,000 clones, roughly 96% found once. Input material: T cells isolated from PBMCs. The origin of the receptors is a human donor in good health. Both conserved end residues are part of each CDR3. Each record gives: CDR3 length, V gene, D gene, J gene, clone size, CDR3 DNA, CDR3 protein. A D gene is named only where the DNA matches it firmly. Size is omitted from some rows. Given values are once, few, many or a class for expanded clones.

>16|TRBV27|.|TRBJ2-1|.
TGTGCCAGCAGTTTCTCCACCTCTAGCGTCAGTAATGAGCAGTTCTTC
CASSFSTSSVSNEQFF
>12|TRBV27|.|TRBJ1-2|.
TGTGCCAGCAGTCCCTCAGGAGGTGGCTACACCTTC
CASSPSGGGYTF
>12|TRBV19|.|TRBJ1-2|.
TGTGCCAGTAGTGTAAACAGTTATGGCTACACCTTC
CASSVNSYGYTF
>16|TRBV5-1|TRBD1|TRBJ2-7|.
TGCGCCAGCAGCTTGGCCAGGGACAGGGACCCCTACGAGCAGTACTTC
CASSLARDRDPYEQYF
>15|TRBV10-2|.|TRBJ1-5|many
TGCGCCAGCACCAAGGGAGGGTATAGCAATCAGCCCCAGCATTTT
CASTKGGYSNQPQHF
>14|TRBV4-1|.|TRBJ2-5|.
TGCGCCAGCAGCCAAGATACGGGGGAAGAGACCCAGTACTTC
CASSQDTGEETQYF
>12|TRBV11-3|TRBD1|TRBJ2-7|.
TGTGCCAGCAGCTATGGACAGGGGATGCGGTACTTC
CASSYGQGMRYF
>16|TRBV19|TRBD2|TRBJ2-5|.
TGTGCCAGTAGTCGAGAAACAGGAGCGGGAGAAGAGACCCAGTACTTC
CASSRETGAGEETQYF
>18|TRBV2|TRBD1|TRBJ2-1|.
TGTGCCAGCAGTGACAGGGGGACAGCACAGAGCTCCTACAATGAGCAGTTCTTC
CASSDRGTAQSSYNEQFF
>16|TRBV18|.|TRBJ1-2|.
TGTGCCAGCTCACCCTTTAGGGACAACTCTAACTATGGCTACACCTTC
CASSPFRDNSNYGYTF
>11|TRBV5-1|.|TRBJ2-2|.
TGCGCCAGCCATCTAGTCGGGGAGCTGTTTTTT
CASHLVGELFF
>14|TRBV27|TRBD1|TRBJ2-7|.
TGTGCCAGCAGTTTAACAGGGGGACCCTACGAGCAGTACTTC
CASSLTGGPYEQYF
>14|TRBV18|TRBD1|TRBJ1-4|.
TGTGCCAGCTCACTCGACAGGGCAGATGAAAAACTGTTTTTT
CASSLDRADEKLFF
>12|TRBV29-1|.|TRBJ2-1|.
TGCAGCGTGGAAATTTTCGGGAATGAGCAGTTCTTC
CSVEIFGNEQFF
>19|TRBV7-9|TRBD1|TRBJ2-7|.
TGTGCCAGCAGCTTAGCACCAGGGACAGGGAAGCGGATTATCTACGAGCAGTACTTC
CASSLAPGTGKRIIYEQYF
>14|TRBV9|.|TRBJ1-3|.
TGTGCCAGCAGCGTACGGGGGTTTGGAAACACCATATATTTT
CASSVRGFGNTIYF
>18|TRBV28|TRBD1|TRBJ1-5|few
TGTGCCAGCAGCCGAGGGGGCACAATTGACAGGGAACATCAGCCCCAGCATTTT
CASSRGGTIDREHQPQHF
>15|TRBV4-2|.|TRBJ1-2|.
TGTGCCAGCAGCCAAGAACAGCACCCTAACTATGGCTACACCTTC
CASSQEQHPNYGYTF
>16|TRBV5-6|TRBD2|TRBJ2-3|.
TGTGCCAGCAGTATCGGGACTAGCGGTAGCACAGATACGCAGTATTTT
CASSIGTSGSTDTQYF
>18|TRBV29-1|.|TRBJ2-3|.
TGCAGCGTTGTTCCCCTTCGCAGGGGGGAAATAAGCACAGATACGCAGTATTTT
CSVVPLRRGEISTDTQYF
>17|TRBV7-9|TRBD1|TRBJ1-2|.
TGTGCCAGCAGTCCAATGAGCCGGGACAGGGTCACCTATGGCTACACCTTC
CASSPMSRDRVTYGYTF
>15|TRBV7-9|.|TRBJ2-7|.
TGTGCCAGCAGCCCGCTCAGGTTGAGCTCCTACGAGCAGTACTTC
CASSPLRLSSYEQYF
>15|TRBV19|.|TRBJ2-2|.
TGTGCCAGTAGTATCTTCAGGGCCAACACCGGGGAGCTGTTTTTT
CASSIFRANTGELFF
>13|TRBV11-3|.|TRBJ2-1|.
TGTGCCAGCAGCTGGCCGGGGAGTCGTGAGCAGTTCTTC
CASSWPGSREQFF
>15|TRBV9|.|TRBJ1-3|.
TGTGCCAGCAGCGTAGGGGGGACAACTGGAAACACCATATATTTT
CASSVGGTTGNTIYF
>17|TRBV5-4|.|TRBJ2-3|.
TGTGCCAGCTCTGGCGGGACTTACCTCCTAAGCACAGATACGCAGTATTTT
CASSGGTYLLSTDTQYF
>15|TRBV9|.|TRBJ1-5|.
TGTGCCAGCAGCGTAGGATCAGGGTCCTATCAGCCCCAGCATTTT
CASSVGSGSYQPQHF
>13|TRBV6-1|.|TRBJ1-1|once
TGTGCCAGCAGTGAAACCAGGGTCACTGAAGCTTTCTTT
CASSETRVTEAFF
>15|TRBV28|TRBD1|TRBJ1-1|.
TGTGCCAGCAGGGACAGGGGGCGCGGGGGCACTGAAGCTTTCTTT
CASRDRGRGGTEAFF
>16|TRBV15|.|TRBJ2-1|.
TGTGCCACCAGCAGATCCTATCTACAGGGATTCAATGAGCAGTTCTTC
CATSRSYLQGFNEQFF
>18|TRBV7-6|TRBD2|TRBJ2-7|.
TGTGCCAGCAGCTTTCGACTAGCGGGAGGAAAGAGCTCCTACGAGCAGTACTTC
CASSFRLAGGKSSYEQYF
>16|TRBV10-1|TRBD1|TRBJ1-1|.
TGCGCCAGCAGTGAGTTACCGGGACAGGGGGGCACTGAAGCTTTCTTT
CASSELPGQGGTEAFF
>14|TRBV18|TRBD1|TRBJ1-2|.
TGTGCCAGCTCACCCAAAGGGGGCGCCCATGGCTACACCTTC
CASSPKGGAHGYTF
>16|TRBV27|TRBD2|TRBJ2-7|.
TGTGCCAGCAGTTTTTCGGGAGGGGGAAACATCTACGAGCAGTACTTC
CASSFSGGGNIYEQYF
>13|TRBV11-3|.|TRBJ2-7|many
TGTGCCAGCAGCTCCTCGAGTACCTACGAGCAGTACTTC
CASSSSSTYEQYF
>12|TRBV6-1|.|TRBJ2-7|.
TGTGCCAGCAGTGTCCGGGCCTACGAGCAGTACTTC
CASSVRAYEQYF
>17|TRBV7-2|.|TRBJ2-2|.
TGTGCCAGCAGCTTAAGGCCCGGGACTGCGAACACCGGGGAGCTGTTTTTT
CASSLRPGTANTGELFF
>17|TRBV7-6|.|TRBJ2-3|.
TGTGCCAGCAGCCCGCAGGCGCAGGGTCCCAGCACAGATACGCAGTATTTT
CASSPQAQGPSTDTQYF
>17|TRBV10-2|TRBD2|TRBJ2-1|.
TGCGCCAGCATGGGGGGTGAGATAGCGGGATCCTACAATGAGCAGTTCTTC
CASMGGEIAGSYNEQFF
>13|TRBV4-1|TRBD1|TRBJ1-2|.
TGCGCCAGCAGCCAAAACAGGGGGGGCGGCTACACCTTC
CASSQNRGGGYTF
>16|TRBV10-3|.|TRBJ2-2|.
TGTGCCATCAGTGATTACTCAAGGCAGGGGCCCGGGGAGCTGTTTTTT
CAISDYSRQGPGELFF
>15|TRBV6-5|TRBD2|TRBJ2-1|.
TGTGCCAGCAGGCTATCGGGACTAGCGGGCTCGAAGTTGTTCTTC
CASRLSGLAGSKLFF
>13|TRBV12-2|.|TRBJ1-1|once
TGTGCAAGTCGCCTTGGCGGGGGTGGTGAAGCTTTCTTT
CASRLGGGGEAFF
>14|TRBV25-1|.|TRBJ2-7|.
TGTGCCAGCAGTGGCCGGGATTACGGCTACGAGCAGTACTTC
CASSGRDYGYEQYF
>13|TRBV19|TRBD1|TRBJ1-2|.
TGTGCCAGTAGAAGGGGGCAGGCCTATGGCTACACCTTC
CASRRGQAYGYTF